This entry lists 21 T cell receptor beta chains sequenced from one sample in a study of vaccination and CD4 T cells after COVID-19. With the Oncomine TCR Beta short-read assay, DNA from cultured CD4+ T cells was sequenced. TCRdb ran MiXCR on the PCR reads and lists one entry per CDR3 protein. Here the sample spans about 20,000 distinct CDR3 sequences, around 46% being singletons. The antigens for these receptors are not known. Described treatment: roughly ten-day PBMC culture with coronavirus spike peptide pools or control peptides (ViraFEST assay). The input for sequencing was CD4+ T cells from blood, cultured in vitro, taken before SARS-CoV-2 vaccination. The receptors derive from a human donor who had recovered from COVID-19.

This chain uses TRBV7-9 with TRBJ1-2; 10 bases fit TRBD1. Germline V gene sequence: CDR1 SEHNR, CDR2 FQNEAQ (reference sequence). With V trimmed by 7 bases and J by 7 bases, 6 bases remained unmatched. The CDR3 loop spans 13 amino acids. CDR3: CASTKTGGLGYTF. In nucleotides, the CDR3 is TGTGCCAGCACCAAGACAGGGGGCCTTGGCTACACCTTC.

The chain links TRBV5-6 to TRBJ1-1, with a possible D match to TRBD1 (6 bases). The V and J ends lost 0 bases and 6 bases respectively, with 9 bases between them. CDR3 size: 13 residues. Germline CDR1 reads SGHDT; CDR2 reads YYEEEE. The DNA of the CDR3 is TGTGCCAGCAGCTTGGGACAGGTAGCTGAAGCTTTCTTT. Translated, it gives CASSLGQVAEAFF.

This chain joins TRBV10-3 and TRBJ1-2, with a tentative D call TRBD1 (5 bases). Germline CDR1 reads ENHRY; CDR2 reads SYGVKD. The ends were cut back, 6 bases at V and 0 bases at J, with 17 bases in the middle. CDR3 length equals 16 residues. The CDR3 DNA is TGTGCCATCAGGGGAGGTCGGCAGGGAACTAACTATGGCTACACCTTC. It codes for CAIRGGRQGTNYGYTF.

This clonotype was seen a handful of times. This chain links TRBV20-1 with TRBJ2-7; D gene uncertain. Germline CDR1 DFQATT, CDR2 SNEGSKA (reference sequence). This CDR3 spans 14 amino acids. The V end lost 1 base, the J end lost 2 bases, and 12 bases lay between the germline ends. CDR3 residues: CSARVAGGTYEQYF. As DNA, the CDR3 is TGCAGTGCTAGAGTGGCCGGTGGTACCTACGAGCAGTACTTC.

This clonotype was recorded a few times. V and J are TRBV20-1 and TRBJ1-3, with D maybe TRBD1 (6 bases). V was clipped by 6 bases and J by 0 bases, with 12 bases between them. The CDR3 contains 14 residues. Germline V gives CDR1 DFQATT, CDR2 SNEGSKA (reference sequence). CDR3 nucleotides: TGCAGTGCCCTCATAGGGGGCTCTGGAAACACCATATATTTT. Translating gives CSALIGGSGNTIYF.

This clonotype turned up a few times. The chain uses TRBV11-3 and TRBJ1-1; D possibly corresponds to TRBD1 (5 bases). Germline CDR1 reads SGHNT; CDR2 reads YENEEA. With 4 bases removed from V and 6 bases from J, the gap between germline ends came to 15 bases. The CDR3 has 14 residues. The chain's CDR3 is CASSWGLLSSEAFF. CDR3 nucleotide sequence: TGTGCCAGCAGCTGGGGACTTCTGTCGTCTGAAGCTTTCTTT. The full variable domain, its missing parts supplied by reference TRBV11-3 and TRBJ1-1, is EAGVVQSPRYKIIEKKQPVAFWCNPISGHNTLYWYLQNLGQGPELLIRYENEEAVDDSQLPKDRFSAERLKGVDSTLKIQPAELGDSAVYLCASSWGLLSSEAFFGQGTRLTVV.

This chain connects TRBV27 to TRBJ1-2, with D maybe TRBD1 (5 bases). From germline, CDR1 is MNHEY and CDR2 SMNVEV (reference sequence). V lost 6 bases to trimming and J lost 7 bases, with 18 bases between them. The CDR3 loop spans 14 amino acids. CDR3: CASREKGPTTGYTF. In nucleotides, the CDR3 is TGTGCCAGCAGGGAGAAGGGACCGACTACTGGCTACACCTTC.

This chain joins TRBV10-3 and TRBJ1-5, with 8 bases that match TRBD1. The germline V gene encodes CDR1 ENHRY and CDR2 SYGVKD. The junction had 13 bases not matched to a gene; V was cut back by 10 bases and J by 5 bases. CDR3 length: 15 amino acids. The CDR3 reads CATAQDRDSHQPQHF. The CDR3 DNA follows: TGTGCCACGGCTCAGGACAGGGACAGCCATCAGCCCCAGCATTTT.

This clonotype was seen more than once but under ten times. This sequence joins TRBV10-3 and TRBJ2-3; 10 positions match TRBD2. Per the germline V gene, CDR1 is ENHRY and CDR2 is SYGVKD. Trimming at V came to 7 bases and at J to 1 base, leaving 5 bases not matched to a gene. This CDR3 is 15 amino acids long. The chain's CDR3 is CAINLGTSGTDTQYF. CDR3 DNA sequence: TGTGCCATCAATCTCGGGACTAGCGGCACAGATACGCAGTATTTT.

The V call is TRBV24-1, the J call TRBJ2-3; the D call may be TRBD1 or TRBD2 (5 bases each). The CDR3 extends over 13 amino acids. Trimming shortened V by 7 bases and J by 0 bases, and 7 bases separated the two germline ends. The V gene's germline CDR1 is KGHDR and CDR2 SFDVKD. CDR3 protein: CATSRDSTDTQYF. The CDR3 DNA follows: TGTGCCACCAGCCGGGACAGCACAGATACGCAGTATTTT.

The J gene is TRBJ1-2, the V gene TRBV2; TRBD1 agrees at 7 bases. CDR1 is SNHLY and CDR2 is FYNNEI in the germline V gene. The CDR3 is 13 residues long. V was pared by 1 base and J by 9 bases, with 5 bases of the junction left unmatched. CDR3 amino acids: CASSEGTGVSYTF. The CDR3, as DNA: TGTGCCAGCAGTGAAGGGACAGGTGTCAGCTACACCTTC.

This CDR3 reads CASSFGWDTQYF. CDR3 coding DNA: TGTGCCAGCAGCTTCGGGTGGGATACGCAGTATTTT. This rearrangement joins TRBV11-3 to TRBJ2-3; D gene uncertain. V dropped 3 bases and J dropped 6 bases, with 7 bases sitting between them. Germline V gene data show CDR1 as SGHNT and CDR2 as YENEEA. The CDR3 is 12 amino acids.

The chain employs TRBV4-3 and TRBJ2-7; D is uncertain. CDR3 length: 14 residues. Germline V gene sequence: CDR1 LGHNA, CDR2 YSLEER. The V and J ends lost 0 bases and 4 bases respectively, with 10 bases between them. This CDR3 is CASSQDQSVYEQYF. The CDR3 coding sequence is TGCGCCAGCAGCCAAGATCAGAGCGTATACGAGCAGTACTTC.

The chain employs TRBV3-1 and TRBJ2-5; 7 bases line up with TRBD2. Germline V gene data show CDR1 as LGHDT and CDR2 as YNNKEL (reference sequence). The V gene end was trimmed by 1 base and the J gene end by 5 bases; junction bases not matched to a gene: 4. The CDR3 is 14 residues long. In DNA form, the CDR3 reads TGTGCCAGCAGCCAAGCGGGGGGACTCGAGACCCAGTACTTC. Protein product: CASSQAGGLETQYF.

In this sample, this clonotype turned up a few times. The chain recombines TRBV6-1 with TRBJ1-2, with 8 bases matching TRBD1. V lost 10 bases, J lost 5 bases, and 6 bases stayed unmatched. Germline V gene data show CDR1 as MNHNS and CDR2 as SASEGT. This CDR3 region has 12 residues. In nucleotides, the CDR3 is TGTGCCAACCGGGACAGGAAGTATGGCTACACCTTC. Translated, it gives CANRDRKYGYTF.

This clonotype was observed a handful of times. V is TRBV12-3 or TRBV12-4 and J is TRBJ1-2, with 8 bases that match TRBD1. Trimming at V came to 5 bases and at J to 2 bases, leaving 1 base not matched to a gene. The CDR3 extends over 13 amino acids. DNA of the CDR3: TGTGCCAGCAGTCGGACAGGGAACTATGGCTACACCTTC. Translating gives CASSRTGNYGYTF.

This clonotype was seen only a few times. The chain uses TRBV27 and TRBJ1-1, with 8 bases identical to TRBD1. In germline, CDR1 is MNHEY, CDR2 SMNVEV (reference sequence). This CDR3 region has 14 residues. J gave up 2 bases and V 6 bases, and 5 bases lay outside the gene matches. As DNA, the CDR3 is TGTGCCAGCAGCCGGCCAGGGGGCAACACTGAAGCTTTCTTT. Translation gives CASSRPGGNTEAFF.

J is TRBJ1-1 and V is TRBV27; 8 bases are shared with TRBD1. CDR1 and CDR2 from the germline V gene are MNHEY and SMNVEV (reference sequence). J was trimmed by 8 bases and V by 3 bases; bases with no gene match: 5. CDR3 length: 13 residues. CDR3 sequence reads: CASSLSRGLEAFF. The CDR3 coding sequence is TGTGCCAGCAGTTTGTCCAGGGGGCTGGAAGCTTTCTTT.

The chain employs TRBV28 and TRBJ1-1; 7 nucleotides line up with TRBD1. Germline V gene data show CDR1 as MDHEN and CDR2 as SYDVKM. This CDR3 is built from 16 residues. The J segment lost 6 bases and the V segment lost 7 bases, leaving 17 bases of the junction unmatched. The CDR3 sequence is CASTLLSTLQGAEAFF. In DNA form, the CDR3 reads TGTGCCAGCACCCTTCTCTCCACACTGCAGGGGGCTGAAGCTTTCTTT.

This clonotype has only a few counts. The genes are TRBV6-1 and TRBJ2-6; no firm D call. V was shortened by 6 bases and J by 2 bases, with 11 bases between the two germline ends. Germline V gene data show CDR1 as MNHNS and CDR2 as SASEGT. The CDR3 extends over 15 amino acids. The CDR3 DNA reads TGTGCCAGCAGCCAGTCGCGTACTGGGGCCAACGTCCTGACTTTC. It yields the protein CASSQSRTGANVLTF.

This clonotype was seen a few times. This chain joins TRBV10-3 and TRBJ2-3; tentatively, D is TRBD1 (5 bases). The CDR3 has 13 residues. Trimming took 10 bases from V and 0 from J, leaving 11 bases between them. Germline V gene lookup returns CDR1 ENHRY and CDR2 SYGVKD. CDR3 residues: CATHAGSTDTQYF. CDR3 in DNA: TGTGCCACCCATGCAGGGAGCACAGATACGCAGTATTTT.